The present T cell receptor (beta chain) was sequenced within a study of blood T cell repertoires in COVID-19. Study-level background: Sources were T cells, B-cell-depleted T cells, or PBMCs; the material itself was cDNA or gDNA.

Methods used by the authors: Reference gene primer amplification in the assay estimated nucleated cell counts. TCRdb keeps only in-frame clones here, not all; method: immunoSEQ multiplex PCR. That table furnishes V, J and clone size, whereas the DNA furnished D and trimming. The table includes 100,000 or so clones, 75% to 95% detected once. Input material: peripheral blood. This clonotype originated in a human donor with active COVID-19. The donor label of this sample is uncertain.

The CDR3 spells CASSPLGGADNTGELFF. For the CDR3, the DNA is TGTGCCAGCAGCCCCCTAGGGGGGGCAGATAACACCGGGGAGCTGTTTTTT. The genes are TRBV7-6 and TRBJ2-2; TRBD2 is a possible D gene (7 bases). V lost 5 bases and J 2 bases, leaving 18 bases between the germline ends. Germline V gene lookup returns CDR1 SGHVS and CDR2 FNYEAQ. The CDR3 totals 17 residues.